This T cell receptor beta chain originates from a study of T cells in Graves' hyperthyroidism and ophthalmopathy. This clonotype has at least ten counts. No progression to ophthalmopathy during 18 months of follow-up defined stable disease. Fresh peripheral blood, about 9.6 ml, yielded the PBMCs. Amplified TCR beta CDR3 regions came from RNA transcripts. Using the HTBI primer set, a first-round RT-PCR was run on the TCR CDR3. TCRdb re-derived calls from the multiplex PCR reads in MiXCR, one entry per CDR3 protein. Among hundreds of thousands of distinct CDR3 sequences, more than 12% were seen once, and the ten largest hold about 30%. The CDR3 is made up of 15 amino acids. V shed 5 bases and J 2 bases; nucleotides not matched to a gene: 5.

Sequencing input: blood. This TCR derives from a woman in her 30s with Graves' hyperthyroidism. This chain joins TRBV12-3 or TRBV12-4 and TRBJ2-3, with 9 bases identical to TRBD2. The CDR3 DNA is TGTGCCAGCAGTCAGACTAGCGGATTCACAGATACGCAGTATTTT. It yields the protein CASSQTSGFTDTQYF.